The T cell receptor beta chain described here comes from a study of shared clonotypes between healthy human individuals (TCRdb year 2020). A note on the overall study: Two women and a few men aged 18 to 49 years were included in the cohort. Between about 0.9 and 10 billion PBMCs per donor were obtained by leukapheresis. To increase sequencing depth and limit assay-specific biases, TCR repertoire library preparation and sequencing were carried out by different laboratories using diverse techniques. To estimate repertoire size and how much clonotype sharing occurs between individuals, the study deeply sequenced the blood TCR repertoires of five healthy adults.

Worth noting for this clone: Its antigen is unknown. No base qualities exist here, and no much larger clone lies one base off it.

Healthy HIV-negative adults with no recently reported acute infections or vaccinations were included as donors. Every donor was a Caucasian adult residing in Nashville, Tennessee, USA. In the unsorted samples, around 81 million PBMCs were counted, and genomic DNA was extracted using the QIAamp DNA Blood Mini kit. Blood was collected by leukapheresis, and PBMCs were isolated by Ficoll-Histopaque density gradient centrifugation and then cryopreserved in liquid nitrogen vapor phase. Using the deep immunoSEQ assay, multiplex PCR amplified TCR CDR3 regions from genomic DNA. Genomic DNA extracted from each cell subset was distributed evenly over all wells of several immunoSEQ 96-well plates, and each plate served as one replicate. For unsorted PBMC, around 0.3 ug genomic DNA, equal to 30,000 or so T cell genomes, was loaded into each replicate PCR. Genomic DNA from unsorted PBMC was sequenced over ten immunoSEQ deep assay plates. Purified libraries were quantified with a Qubit 3.0 fluorometer, sized on a Bioanalyzer 2100, and re-quantified with the KAPA Library Quantification kit. Each immunoSEQ 96-well plate was sequenced on its own single-read 150-cycle Illumina NextSeq 550 flow cell. The original methods were these. Because the immunoSEQ output held only junctional sequences and lacked quality scores, the filtering could not match the filtering applied to full-length reads. To assign V/J genes and CDR3, sequences were annotated against IMGT germline references using PyIR, a Python wrapper for IgBLAST v1.9. Reads with weak V/J assignments (E-value above 1e-6), missing CDR3, stop codons, out-of-frame junctions, or ambiguous translated residues were removed. V3J clonotypes were defined by identical inferred V gene, J gene, and CDR3 amino acid sequence. The percentage overlap between two repertoires was calculated by dividing the number of shared unique clonotypes by the size of the smaller repertoire. Three approaches were used to assess repertoire richness: RTK rarefaction, the Chao1 estimator, and Recon v2.1 estimates of unobserved clonotypes. Held by TCRdb, this immuneACCESS table contains in-frame sequences only and omits some clones. Under half of the omission traces to an unresolved V gene where checked; the cause of the rest is unknown. V and J calls and clone size are copied from that table; D and trimming were computed from the DNA. Counted in this sample were 450,000 to 500,000 clones; around 78% of them appeared once. Of the sample, 10% to 15% is held by the ten largest clones.

Taken from cysteine to phenylalanine, the CDR3 has 14 residues. Left in the record is the CDR3 DNA by itself, 42 bases read in frame from the first base. The germline V gene supplies CDR1 SGDLS and CDR2 YYNGEE. V and J are trimmed by 0 bases and 5 bases, and the gene matches miss 3 bases of the junction. Broader findings and caveats from the paper: Only blood was sampled, and tissue TCR repertoires likely differ from those in blood. Based on pairwise subsampling, the degree of clonotype sharing among donors was expected to be affected by sequencing depth. The genetic and exposure-history diversity represented was limited by the small number of donors.

This receptor was identified in a woman between 40 and 55 years old in good health. Some clones in this sample may be carry-over from other donors' samples. The specimen sequenced was PBMCs. In this chain, TRBV9 is recombined with TRBJ2-7; a stretch of 9 junction bases matches TRBD2. The nucleotides read TGTGCCAGCAGCGTAGGGACTAGCGTCCACGAGCAGTACTTC. The resulting protein is CASSVGTSVHEQYF.